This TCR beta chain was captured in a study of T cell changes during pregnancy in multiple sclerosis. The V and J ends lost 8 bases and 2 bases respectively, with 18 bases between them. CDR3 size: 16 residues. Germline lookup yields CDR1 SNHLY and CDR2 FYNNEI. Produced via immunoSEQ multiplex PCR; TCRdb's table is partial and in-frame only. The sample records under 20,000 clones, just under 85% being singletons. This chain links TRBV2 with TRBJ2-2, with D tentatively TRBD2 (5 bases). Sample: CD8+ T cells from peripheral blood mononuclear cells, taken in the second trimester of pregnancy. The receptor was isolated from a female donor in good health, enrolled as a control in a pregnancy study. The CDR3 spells CASGLPVGANTGELFF. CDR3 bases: TGTGCCAGCGGCCTCCCTGTGGGAGCTAACACCGGGGAGCTGTTTTTT.